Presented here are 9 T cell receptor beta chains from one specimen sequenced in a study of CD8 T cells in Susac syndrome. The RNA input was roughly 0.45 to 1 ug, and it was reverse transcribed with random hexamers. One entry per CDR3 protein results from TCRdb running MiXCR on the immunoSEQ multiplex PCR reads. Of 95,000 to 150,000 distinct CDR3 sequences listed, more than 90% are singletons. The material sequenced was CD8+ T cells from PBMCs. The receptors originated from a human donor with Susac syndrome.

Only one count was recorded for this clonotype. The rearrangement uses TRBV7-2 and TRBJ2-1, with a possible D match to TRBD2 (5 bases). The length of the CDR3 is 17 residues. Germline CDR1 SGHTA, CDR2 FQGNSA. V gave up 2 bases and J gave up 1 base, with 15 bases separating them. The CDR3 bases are TGTGCCAGCAGCTTAATTTGGGGAGTAGGGTCCTACAATGAGCAGTTCTTC. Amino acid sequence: CASSLIWGVGSYNEQFF.

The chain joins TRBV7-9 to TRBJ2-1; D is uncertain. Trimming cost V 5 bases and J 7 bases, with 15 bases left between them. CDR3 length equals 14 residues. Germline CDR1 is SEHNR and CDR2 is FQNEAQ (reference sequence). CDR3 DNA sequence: TGTGCCAGCAGCCCCGACCCCGGACGTAATGAGCAGTTCTTC. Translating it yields CASSPDPGRNEQFF.

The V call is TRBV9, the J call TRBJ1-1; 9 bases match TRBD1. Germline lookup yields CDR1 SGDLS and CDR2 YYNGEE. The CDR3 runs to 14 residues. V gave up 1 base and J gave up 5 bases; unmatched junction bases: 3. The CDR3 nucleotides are TGTGCCAGCAGCGTAACAGGGGGCCGGACTGAAGCTTTCTTT. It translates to CASSVTGGRTEAFF.

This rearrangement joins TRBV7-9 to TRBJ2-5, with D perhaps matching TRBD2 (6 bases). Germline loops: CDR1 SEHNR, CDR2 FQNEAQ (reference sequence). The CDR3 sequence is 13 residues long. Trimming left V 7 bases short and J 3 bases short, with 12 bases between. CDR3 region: CASNLPGEETQYF. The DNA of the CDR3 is TGTGCCAGCAACCTACCGGGGGAAGAGACCCAGTACTTC.

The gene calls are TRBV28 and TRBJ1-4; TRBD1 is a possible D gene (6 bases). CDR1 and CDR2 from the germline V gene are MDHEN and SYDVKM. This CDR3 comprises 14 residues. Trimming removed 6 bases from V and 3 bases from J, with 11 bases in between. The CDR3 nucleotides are TGTGCCAGCAGCATACAGGGACCTAATGAAAAACTGTTTTTT. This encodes CASSIQGPNEKLFF.

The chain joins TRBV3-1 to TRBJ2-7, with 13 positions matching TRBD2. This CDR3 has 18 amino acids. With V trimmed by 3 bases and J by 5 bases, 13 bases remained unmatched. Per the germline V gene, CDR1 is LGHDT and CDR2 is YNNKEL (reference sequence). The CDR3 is CASSQYTPGTSGANEQYF. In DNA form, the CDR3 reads TGTGCCAGCAGCCAGTATACTCCCGGGACTAGCGGGGCCAACGAGCAGTACTTC.

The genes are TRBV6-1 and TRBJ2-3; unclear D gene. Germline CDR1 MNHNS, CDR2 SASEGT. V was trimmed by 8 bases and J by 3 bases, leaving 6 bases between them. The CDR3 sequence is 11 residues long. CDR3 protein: CASVVTDTQYF. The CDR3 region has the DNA TGTGCCAGCGTAGTGACAGATACGCAGTATTTT.

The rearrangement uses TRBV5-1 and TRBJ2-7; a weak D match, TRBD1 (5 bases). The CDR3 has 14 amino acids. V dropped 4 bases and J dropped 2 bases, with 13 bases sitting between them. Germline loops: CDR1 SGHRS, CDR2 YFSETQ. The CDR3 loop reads CASSTPTEPYEQYF. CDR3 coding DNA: TGCGCCAGCAGCACCCCGACAGAACCCTACGAGCAGTACTTC.

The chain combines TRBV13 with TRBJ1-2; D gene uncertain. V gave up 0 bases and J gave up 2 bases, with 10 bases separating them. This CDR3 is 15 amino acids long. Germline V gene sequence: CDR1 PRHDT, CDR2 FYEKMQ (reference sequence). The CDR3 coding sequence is TGTGCCAGCAGCTTAGGGAGCCACGAAAACTATGGCTACACCTTC. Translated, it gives CASSLGSHENYGYTF.